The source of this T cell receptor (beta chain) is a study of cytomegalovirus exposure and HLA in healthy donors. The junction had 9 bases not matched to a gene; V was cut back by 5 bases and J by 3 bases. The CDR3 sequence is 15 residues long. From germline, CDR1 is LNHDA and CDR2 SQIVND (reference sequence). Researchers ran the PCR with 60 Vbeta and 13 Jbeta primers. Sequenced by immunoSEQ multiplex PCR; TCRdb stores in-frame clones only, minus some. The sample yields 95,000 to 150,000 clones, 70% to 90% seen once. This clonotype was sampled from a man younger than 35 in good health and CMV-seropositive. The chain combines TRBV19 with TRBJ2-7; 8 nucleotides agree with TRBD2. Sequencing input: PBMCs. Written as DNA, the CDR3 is TGTGCCAGTAGTTTCTACGGGGGGGATATCTACGAGCAGTACTTC. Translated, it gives CASSFYGGDIYEQYF.